This entry concerns a single TCR beta chain. Its antigen remains unidentified. Sequencing used immunoSEQ multiplex PCR; TCRdb keeps in-frame clones, though not all of them. The data contain 150,000 to 200,000 clones, 90% of them seen just once; the ten biggest clones take up roughly 3.1%. This entry comes from a study of T cell responses to AZD1222 COVID-19 vaccine. The trim removed 3 bases at V and 1 base at J, leaving 13 bases unmatched. Germline values: CDR1 SGHVS, CDR2 FQNEAQ. The CDR3 is 19 amino acids. Notes on the study in general: The study found Spike-specific TCR breadth and depth rose after two AZD1222 doses.

The chain combines TRBV7-8 with TRBJ2-7, with 12 bases that match TRBD2. The receptor was isolated from an adult in good health. The sample consisted of peripheral blood, taken on day 0 of AZD1222 vaccination. CDR3 amino acids: CASSLTSGGVRSRSYEQYF. The DNA for the CDR3 is TGTGCCAGCAGCTTGACTAGCGGGGGAGTTCGTAGCCGTTCCTACGAGCAGTACTTC.